The T cell receptor beta chain described here comes from a study of cytomegalovirus exposure and HLA in healthy donors. V lost 2 bases and J lost 4; bases outside the gene matches: 8. The V gene's germline CDR1 is MNHEY and CDR2 SMNVEV (reference sequence). The CDR3 runs 16 residues. Comments on this clone: Its target is unknown.

Some clones are missing from TCRdb's copy, which holds only in-frame ones; the method was immunoSEQ multiplex PCR. This sample has about 180,000 clones, with 85% to 90% found just once. Regarding the study as a whole: According to reports, the classifier identified cytomegalovirus status with high specificity and sensitivity. Some TCR beta chains (roughly 160 of them) were listed as cytomegalovirus-associated. Many donors carried some public TCRs, although rarity characterized most TCR sequences. A later analysis found first-cohort TCR clusters tended to co-occur in the approximately 110 validation repertoires.

Sequencing was done on a sample of PBMCs. The rearrangement links TRBV27 to TRBJ2-7; 10 bases match TRBD1. The source is a young woman in good health and CMV-seronegative. CDR3 sequence (DNA): TGTGCCAGCAGTTTAGGGTTTGGGACAGGGGCTTACGAGCAGTACTTC. Its protein is CASSLGFGTGAYEQYF.